Reported below is one TCR beta chain. The antigen is not known. This sample was included in a study of CD8+CD57+ T cells in acquired aplastic anemia. Whoever was chosen for sequencing had shown CD8+CD57+ cell expansion by flow cytometry. Whole-study findings and limits: Patient and control CD8+ Simpson's diversity was not significantly different.

The template for TCR beta VDJ and CDR3 sequence profiling was genomic DNA. MiXCR, applied by TCRdb to the reads, yields one record per CDR3 protein. The data show 150,000 to 200,000 distinct CDR3 sequences, around 48% seen once. The ends lost 7 bases at V and 5 bases at J; junction bases unmatched: 14. The V gene's germline CDR1 is LNHDA and CDR2 SQIVND (reference sequence). The CDR3 is 15 amino acids. The V call is TRBV19, the J call TRBJ2-7; 7 nucleotides line up with TRBD2. This TCR derives from a human donor with aplastic anemia. The sample comprised sorted CD4+, CD8+, or CD8+CD57+ T cells (not recorded which) from PBMCs. The DNA for the CDR3 is TGTGCCAGTAACGACCGGCGGGCTAGCGGAGACGAGCAGTACTTC. Its translation: CASNDRRASGDEQYF.